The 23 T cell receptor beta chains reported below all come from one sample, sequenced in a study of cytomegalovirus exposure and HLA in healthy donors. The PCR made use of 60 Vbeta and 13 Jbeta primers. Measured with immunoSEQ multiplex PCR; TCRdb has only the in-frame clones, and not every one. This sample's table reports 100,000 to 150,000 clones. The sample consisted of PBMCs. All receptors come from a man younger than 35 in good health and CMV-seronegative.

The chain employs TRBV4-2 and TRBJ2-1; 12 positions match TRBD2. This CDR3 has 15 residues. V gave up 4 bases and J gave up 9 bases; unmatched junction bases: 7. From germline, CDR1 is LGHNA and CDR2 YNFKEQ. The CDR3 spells CASSLSSGGVGEQFF. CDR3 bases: TGTGCCAGCAGCCTGTCTAGCGGGGGGGTGGGTGAGCAGTTCTTC.

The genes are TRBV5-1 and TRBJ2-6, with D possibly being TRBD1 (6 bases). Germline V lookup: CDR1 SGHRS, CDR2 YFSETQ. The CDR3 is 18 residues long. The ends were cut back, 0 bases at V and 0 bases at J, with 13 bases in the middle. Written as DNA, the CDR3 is TGCGCCAGCAGCTTGGAAGGGACACCCGACTCTGGGGCCAACGTCCTGACTTTC. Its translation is CASSLEGTPDSGANVLTF. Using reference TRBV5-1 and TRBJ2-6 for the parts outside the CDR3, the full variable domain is KAGVTQTPRYLIKTRGQQVTLSCSPISGHRSVSWYQQTPGQGLQFLFEYFSETQRNKGNFPGRFSGRQFSNSRSEMNVSTLELGDSALYLCASSLEGTPDSGANVLTFGAGSRLTVL.

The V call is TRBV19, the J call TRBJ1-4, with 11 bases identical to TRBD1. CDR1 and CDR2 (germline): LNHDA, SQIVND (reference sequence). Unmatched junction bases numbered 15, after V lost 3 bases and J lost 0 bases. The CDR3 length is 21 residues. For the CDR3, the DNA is TGTGCCAGTAGTATCAAAAAGCCGGGACAGGGGGTCCAGTCAACTAATGAAAAACTGTTTTTT. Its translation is CASSIKKPGQGVQSTNEKLFF.

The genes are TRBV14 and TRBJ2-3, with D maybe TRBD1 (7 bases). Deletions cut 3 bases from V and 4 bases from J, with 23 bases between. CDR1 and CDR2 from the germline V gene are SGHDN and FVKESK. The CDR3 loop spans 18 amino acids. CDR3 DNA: TGTGCCAGCAGCCACCTAACGGGGGACAGAAGAGGCGCAGATACGCAGTATTTT. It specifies CASSHLTGDRRGADTQYF.

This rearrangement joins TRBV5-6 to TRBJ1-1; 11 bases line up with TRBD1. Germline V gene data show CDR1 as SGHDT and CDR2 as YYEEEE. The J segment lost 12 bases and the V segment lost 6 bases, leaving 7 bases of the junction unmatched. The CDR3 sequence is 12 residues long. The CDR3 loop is CASIGTGGNPFF. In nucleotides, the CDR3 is TGTGCCAGCATTGGGACAGGGGGTAATCCTTTCTTT.

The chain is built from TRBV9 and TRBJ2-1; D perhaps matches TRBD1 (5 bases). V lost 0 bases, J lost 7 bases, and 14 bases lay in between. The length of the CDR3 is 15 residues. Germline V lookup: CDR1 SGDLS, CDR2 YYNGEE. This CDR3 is CASSVGLGAENEQFF. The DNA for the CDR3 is TGTGCCAGCAGCGTAGGTCTTGGGGCAGAGAATGAGCAGTTCTTC.

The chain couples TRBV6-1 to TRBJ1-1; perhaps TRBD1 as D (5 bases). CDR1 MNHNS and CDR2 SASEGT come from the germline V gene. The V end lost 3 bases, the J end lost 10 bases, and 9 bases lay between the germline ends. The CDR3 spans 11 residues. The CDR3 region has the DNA TGTGCCAGCAGTGACAGGGTAGGAGCTTTCTTT. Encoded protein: CASSDRVGAFF.

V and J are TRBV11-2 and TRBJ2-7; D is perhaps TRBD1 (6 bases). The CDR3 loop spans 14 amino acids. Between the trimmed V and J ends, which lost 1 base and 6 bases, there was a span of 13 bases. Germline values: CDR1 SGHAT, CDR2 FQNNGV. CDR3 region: CASSLGQGLGEQYF. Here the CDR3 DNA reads TGTGCCAGCAGCTTAGGTCAGGGGTTGGGCGAGCAGTACTTC.

CDR3 residues: CASTIGANVLTF. In DNA form, the CDR3 reads TGTGCCAGCACTATCGGGGCCAACGTCCTGACTTTC. The chain has TRBV14 and TRBJ2-6; D gene unclear. Per the germline V gene, CDR1 is SGHDN and CDR2 is FVKESK. V was trimmed by 7 bases and J by 4 bases, leaving 5 bases between them. The CDR3 runs to 12 residues.

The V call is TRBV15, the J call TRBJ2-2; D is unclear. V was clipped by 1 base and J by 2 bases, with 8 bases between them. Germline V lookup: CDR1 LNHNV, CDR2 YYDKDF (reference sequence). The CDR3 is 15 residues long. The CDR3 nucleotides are TGTGCCACCAGCAGAGTGTACAGAAACACCGGGGAGCTGTTTTTT. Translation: CATSRVYRNTGELFF.

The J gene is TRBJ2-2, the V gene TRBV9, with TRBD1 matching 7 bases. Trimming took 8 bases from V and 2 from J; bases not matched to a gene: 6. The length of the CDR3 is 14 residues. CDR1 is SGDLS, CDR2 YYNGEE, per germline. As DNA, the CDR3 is TGTGCCAGTCGGGACAGACTTAACACCGGGGAGCTGTTTTTT. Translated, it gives CASRDRLNTGELFF.

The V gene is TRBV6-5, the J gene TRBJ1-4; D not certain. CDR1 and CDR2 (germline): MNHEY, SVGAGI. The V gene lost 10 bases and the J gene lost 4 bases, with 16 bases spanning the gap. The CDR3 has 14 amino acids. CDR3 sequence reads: CATRHPADNEKLFF. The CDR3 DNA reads TGTGCCACCCGCCATCCCGCGGATAATGAAAAACTGTTTTTT.

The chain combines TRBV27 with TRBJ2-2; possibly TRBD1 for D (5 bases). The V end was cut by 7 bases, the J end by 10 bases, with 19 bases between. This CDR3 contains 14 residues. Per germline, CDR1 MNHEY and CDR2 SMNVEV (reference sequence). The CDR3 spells CASISTGAVKELFF. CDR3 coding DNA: TGTGCCAGCATTTCAACAGGCGCGGTGAAGGAGCTGTTTTTT.

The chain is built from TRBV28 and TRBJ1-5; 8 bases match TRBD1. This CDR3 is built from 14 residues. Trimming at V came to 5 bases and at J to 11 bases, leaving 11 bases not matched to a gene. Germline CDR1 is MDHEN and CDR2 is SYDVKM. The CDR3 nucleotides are TGTGCCAGCAGTCCGACAGGGGAAGTAGGGACCCAGCATTTT. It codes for CASSPTGEVGTQHF.

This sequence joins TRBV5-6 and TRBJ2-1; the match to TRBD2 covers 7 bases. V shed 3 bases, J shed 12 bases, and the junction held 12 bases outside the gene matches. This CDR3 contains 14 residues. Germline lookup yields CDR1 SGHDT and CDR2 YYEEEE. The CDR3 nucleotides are TGTGCCAGCAGCTCCATGGGGGGGACTGTTGCGCAGTTCTTC. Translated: CASSSMGGTVAQFF. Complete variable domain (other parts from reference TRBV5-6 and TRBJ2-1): DAGVTQSPTHLIKTRGQQVTLRCSPKSGHDTVSWYQQALGQGPQFIFQYYEEEERQRGNFPDRFSGHQFPNYSSELNVNALLLGDSALYLCASSSMGGTVAQFFGPGTRLTVL.

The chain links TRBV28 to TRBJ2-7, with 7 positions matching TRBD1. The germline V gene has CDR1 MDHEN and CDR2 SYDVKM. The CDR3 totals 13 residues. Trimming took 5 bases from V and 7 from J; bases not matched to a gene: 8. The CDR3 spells CASSPTGPLEQYF. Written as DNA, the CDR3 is TGTGCCAGCAGTCCGACAGGGCCCTTGGAGCAGTACTTC.

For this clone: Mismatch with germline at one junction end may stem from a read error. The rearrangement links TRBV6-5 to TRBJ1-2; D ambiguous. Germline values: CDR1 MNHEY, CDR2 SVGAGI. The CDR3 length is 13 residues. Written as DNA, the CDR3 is TGTGCCAGCAGTGAAGCGGCACGATATGACTACACCTTC. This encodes CASSEAARYDYTF.

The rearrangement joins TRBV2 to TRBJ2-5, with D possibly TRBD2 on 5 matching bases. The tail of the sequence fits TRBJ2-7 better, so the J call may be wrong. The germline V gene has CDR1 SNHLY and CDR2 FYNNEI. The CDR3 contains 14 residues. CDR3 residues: CATTTQRAAYEQYF. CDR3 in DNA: TGTGCCACTACGACACAGCGAGCGGCCTACGAGCAGTACTTC.

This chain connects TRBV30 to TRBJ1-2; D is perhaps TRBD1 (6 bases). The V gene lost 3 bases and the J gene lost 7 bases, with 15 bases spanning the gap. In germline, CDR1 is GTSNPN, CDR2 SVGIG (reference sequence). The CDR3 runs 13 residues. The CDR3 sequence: CAWSRDRPRGYTF. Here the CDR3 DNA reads TGTGCCTGGAGCCGAGACAGGCCCCGTGGCTACACCTTC.

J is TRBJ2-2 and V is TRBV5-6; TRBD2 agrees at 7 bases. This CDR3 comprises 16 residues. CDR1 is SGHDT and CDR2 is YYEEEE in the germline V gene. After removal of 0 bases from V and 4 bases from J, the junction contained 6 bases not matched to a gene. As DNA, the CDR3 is TGTGCCAGCAGCTTGGATCGGGGGGTGGCCACCGGGGAGCTGTTTTTT. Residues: CASSLDRGVATGELFF.

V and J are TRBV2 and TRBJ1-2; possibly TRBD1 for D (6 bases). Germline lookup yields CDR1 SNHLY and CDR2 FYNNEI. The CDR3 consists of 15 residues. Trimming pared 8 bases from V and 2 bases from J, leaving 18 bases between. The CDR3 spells CASGRFPGENYGYTF. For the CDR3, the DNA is TGTGCCAGCGGTCGGTTCCCAGGGGAGAACTATGGCTACACCTTC.

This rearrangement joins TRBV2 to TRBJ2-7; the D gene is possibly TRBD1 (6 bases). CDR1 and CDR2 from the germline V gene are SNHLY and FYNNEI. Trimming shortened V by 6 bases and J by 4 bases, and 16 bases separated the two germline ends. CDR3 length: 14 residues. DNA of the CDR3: TGTGCCAGCAGCAACCAAGGACAGCGTTACGAGCAGTACTTC. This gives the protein CASSNQGQRYEQYF.

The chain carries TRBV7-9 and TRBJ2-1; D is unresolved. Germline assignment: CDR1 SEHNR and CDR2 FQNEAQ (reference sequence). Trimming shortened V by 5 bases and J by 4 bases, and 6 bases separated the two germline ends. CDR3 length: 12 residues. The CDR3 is CASSRYYNEQFF. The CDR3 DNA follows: TGTGCCAGCAGCCGGTATTACAATGAGCAGTTCTTC. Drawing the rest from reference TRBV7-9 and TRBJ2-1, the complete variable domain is DTGVSQNPRHKITKRGQNVTFRCDPISEHNRLYWYRQTLGQGPEFLTYFQNEAQLEKSRLLSDRFSAERPKGSFSTLEIQRTEQGDSAMYLCASSRYYNEQFFGPGTRLTVL.